This T cell receptor beta chain is drawn from a study of CD8+ T cells in alopecia areata. CDR3 length: 14 amino acids. Germline V gene data show CDR1 as WSHSY and CDR2 as SAAADI. V was clipped by 6 bases and J by 0 bases; unmatched bases: 3. Sequencing relied on a cDNA template that was reverse transcribed from extracted RNA. Some clones are missing from TCRdb's copy, which holds only in-frame ones; the method was immunoSEQ multiplex PCR. The repertoire includes 90,000 to 120,000 clones, about four fifths of them detected once, and under 25% sits in the top ten. Treatment specified: oral pan-JAK inhibitor, 5-10 mg twice daily.

The sequence came from a human donor with alopecia areata. This chain joins TRBV10-2 and TRBJ1-1, with 8 bases lining up with TRBD1. Sequenced material: CD8+ T cells sorted from blood, taken at week 24, from a patient treated with tofacitinib. CDR3 nucleotide sequence: TGCGCCAGCAGGGTGACAGGGGTGAACACTGAAGCTTTCTTT. It yields the protein CASRVTGVNTEAFF.